The present T cell receptor (beta chain) was sequenced within a study of radiation and T cells in renal cell carcinoma. Time point given: blood 2 weeks post-SBRT. Treatment described: 15 Gy SBRT to primary tumor, nephrectomy 4 weeks later. Sequencing used immunoSEQ multiplex PCR; TCRdb keeps in-frame clones, though not all of them. The table lists 100,000 to 150,000 clones, 75% to 90% of them singletons. A word on this clone: Its specificity is unknown.

Study-wide results and limits: Top tumor clonotypes rose in blood 2 weeks post-radiation, then contracted.

The specimen was blood, collected from a patient whose treatment included radiotherapy and nephrectomy. The receptor was derived from a woman aged 55-70 years with renal cell carcinoma.

For the CDR3, the DNA is TGTGCCAGCAGCTCCGTCCAAGAGACCCAGTACTTC. Its protein product is CASSSVQETQYF. The chain is built from TRBV7-9 and TRBJ2-5; no clear D gene. The CDR3 is 12 amino acids. The V gene lost 4 bases and the J gene lost 1 base, with 4 bases spanning the gap. Germline loops: CDR1 SEHNR, CDR2 FQNEAQ (reference sequence).